A selection of T cell receptor beta chains follows, all from one sample in a study of T cells in Graves' hyperthyroidism and ophthalmopathy. TCRdb reanalysed the multiplex PCR reads using MiXCR and keeps one entry per CDR3 protein. The table lists 550,000 to 700,000 distinct CDR3 sequences, approximately 15% of them singletons. What was sequenced was blood. These receptors came from a woman aged 40 to 50 with Graves' ophthalmopathy. Both conserved end residues are part of each CDR3. The D gene is left open where the match is weak. Clone size is given for some rows only: seen once, a few or many times, or a class if the clone is expanded.

d_call: .
clone_size: once
v_call: TRBV11-2
j_call: TRBJ2-2
cdr3_aa: CASSLEAPSVTGELFF
cdr3_nt: TGTGCCAGCAGCTTAGAAGCCCCTAGTGTCACCGGGGAGCTGTTTTTT

d_call: .
clone_size: many
v_call: TRBV7-3
j_call: TRBJ1-5
cdr3_aa: CASRWTRTVSNQPQHF
cdr3_nt: TGTGCCAGCCGCTGGACTAGGACAGTAAGCAATCAGCCCCAGCATTTT

d_call: TRBD2
clone_size: many
v_call: TRBV28
j_call: TRBJ2-7
cdr3_aa: CASSKTRAGLADEQYF
cdr3_nt: TGTGCCAGCAGTAAAACACGGGCGGGACTAGCGGACGAGCAGTACTTC

d_call: TRBD1
clone_size: many
v_call: TRBV28
j_call: TRBJ1-2
cdr3_aa: CASSSGQDYGYTF
cdr3_nt: TGTGCCAGCAGTTCTGGACAGGACTATGGCTACACCTTC

d_call: .
clone_size: .
v_call: TRBV19
j_call: TRBJ2-5
cdr3_aa: CASSMDTQETQYF
cdr3_nt: TGTGCCAGTAGTATGGACACCCAAGAGACCCAGTACTTC

d_call: TRBD1
clone_size: many
v_call: TRBV28
j_call: TRBJ2-4
cdr3_aa: CASSPGLRDRDWVAKNIQYF
cdr3_nt: TGTGCCAGCAGCCCCGGACTCCGGGACAGGGATTGGGTAGCCAAAAACATTCAGTACTTC

d_call: .
clone_size: many
v_call: TRBV7-2
j_call: TRBJ1-5
cdr3_aa: CASSHRSRGGDQPQHF
cdr3_nt: TGTGCCAGCAGCCACCGGAGCAGGGGTGGGGATCAGCCCCAGCATTTT

d_call: TRBD2
clone_size: many
v_call: TRBV6-5
j_call: TRBJ2-1
cdr3_aa: CASSSTSETYNEQFF
cdr3_nt: TGTGCCAGCAGTTCGACTAGCGAAACCTACAATGAGCAGTTCTTC

d_call: .
clone_size: .
v_call: TRBV27
j_call: TRBJ2-4
cdr3_aa: CASSLPPRAKNIQYF
cdr3_nt: TGTGCCAGCAGTCTACCGCCGAGAGCCAAAAACATTCAGTACTTC

d_call: TRBD1
clone_size: .
v_call: TRBV12-3/TRBV12-4
j_call: TRBJ1-2
cdr3_aa: CASSHRDRASYGYTF
cdr3_nt: TGTGCCAGCAGTCACCGGGACAGGGCGTCCTATGGCTACACCTTC

d_call: TRBD2
clone_size: many
v_call: TRBV10-3
j_call: TRBJ2-7
cdr3_aa: CAISEGTSGSYEQYF
cdr3_nt: TGTGCCATCAGTGAGGGGACTAGCGGCTCCTACGAGCAGTACTTC

d_call: .
clone_size: many
v_call: TRBV11-1
j_call: TRBJ2-6
cdr3_aa: CASSLGYGGGLAGANVLTF
cdr3_nt: TGTGCCAGCAGCTTAGGCTACGGAGGGGGTTTGGCTGGGGCCAACGTCCTGACTTTC

d_call: .
clone_size: many
v_call: TRBV20-1
j_call: TRBJ2-5
cdr3_aa: CSARDRAGWETQYF
cdr3_nt: TGCAGTGCTAGAGATCGGGCGGGATGGGAGACCCAGTACTTC

d_call: TRBD2
clone_size: .
v_call: TRBV7-3
j_call: TRBJ2-2
cdr3_aa: CASSPEGGLTTGELFF
cdr3_nt: TGTGCCAGCAGCCCAGAGGGAGGGCTGACCACCGGGGAGCTGTTTTTT

d_call: .
clone_size: many
v_call: TRBV10-3
j_call: TRBJ2-7
cdr3_aa: CAISKNEAPRNEQYF
cdr3_nt: TGTGCCATCAGCAAGAATGAGGCCCCGCGGAACGAGCAGTACTTC

d_call: .
clone_size: many
v_call: TRBV12-3/TRBV12-4
j_call: TRBJ1-1
cdr3_aa: CASSVQGFEAFF
cdr3_nt: TGTGCCAGCAGTGTTCAAGGCTTTGAAGCTTTCTTT

d_call: TRBD1
clone_size: few
v_call: TRBV12-3/TRBV12-4
j_call: TRBJ2-7
cdr3_aa: CATQAGQGMTYEQYF
cdr3_nt: TGTGCCACCCAAGCGGGACAGGGTATGACCTACGAGCAGTACTTC

d_call: .
clone_size: .
v_call: TRBV29-1
j_call: TRBJ2-7
cdr3_aa: CSVGEAGPSTEQYF
cdr3_nt: TGCAGCGTTGGTGAGGCGGGACCATCCACCGAGCAGTACTTC

d_call: .
clone_size: .
v_call: TRBV20-1
j_call: TRBJ2-6
cdr3_aa: CSARDRHGSGANVLTF
cdr3_nt: TGCAGTGCTAGAGATCGTCACGGCTCTGGGGCCAACGTCCTGACTTTC

d_call: TRBD2
clone_size: few
v_call: TRBV20-1
j_call: TRBJ2-1
cdr3_aa: CSGLAGVFEQFF
cdr3_nt: TGCAGTGGACTAGCGGGAGTCTTTGAGCAGTTCTTC

d_call: TRBD2
clone_size: .
v_call: TRBV7-8
j_call: TRBJ2-5
cdr3_aa: CASSFSGRADQETQYF
cdr3_nt: TGTGCCAGCAGCTTTAGCGGGAGGGCCGACCAAGAGACCCAGTACTTC

d_call: .
clone_size: many
v_call: TRBV2
j_call: TRBJ2-7
cdr3_aa: CASSGGGLNEQYF
cdr3_nt: TGTGCCAGCTCAGGGGGAGGACTCAACGAGCAGTACTTC

d_call: .
clone_size: many
v_call: TRBV19
j_call: TRBJ1-1
cdr3_aa: CASSMNRWTTDEAFF
cdr3_nt: TGTGCCAGTAGTATGAATCGTTGGACTACCGATGAAGCTTTCTTT

d_call: TRBD2
clone_size: .
v_call: TRBV6-4
j_call: TRBJ2-5
cdr3_aa: CASSAYPLLTSSGKQETQYF
cdr3_nt: TGTGCCAGCAGTGCATACCCATTGTTGACCTCTAGCGGAAAACAAGAGACCCAGTACTTC

d_call: .
clone_size: many
v_call: TRBV6-1
j_call: TRBJ1-2
cdr3_aa: CASSEGGAGFGYTF
cdr3_nt: TGTGCCAGCAGTGAAGGAGGCGCGGGGTTTGGCTACACCTTC

d_call: TRBD2
clone_size: .
v_call: TRBV28
j_call: TRBJ2-7
cdr3_aa: CASSQTSGSWYEQYF
cdr3_nt: TGTGCCAGCAGTCAAACTAGCGGGAGTTGGTACGAGCAGTACTTC

d_call: .
clone_size: many
v_call: TRBV7-6
j_call: TRBJ2-7
cdr3_aa: CASSPEADEQYF
cdr3_nt: TGTGCCAGCAGCCCAGAGGCGGACGAGCAGTACTTC

d_call: .
clone_size: .
v_call: TRBV6-5
j_call: TRBJ1-1
cdr3_aa: CASSSLVRTEAFF
cdr3_nt: TGTGCCAGCAGTTCCCTGGTTCGGACTGAAGCTTTCTTT

d_call: .
clone_size: .
v_call: TRBV20-1
j_call: TRBJ2-5
cdr3_aa: CSASSLTRVQETQYF
cdr3_nt: TGCAGTGCTTCCAGCCTCACCCGGGTCCAAGAGACCCAGTACTTC

d_call: .
clone_size: many
v_call: TRBV11-2
j_call: TRBJ1-1
cdr3_aa: CASSPLPLNTEAFF
cdr3_nt: TGTGCCAGCAGCCCCTTACCGTTGAACACTGAAGCTTTCTTT

d_call: TRBD1
clone_size: many
v_call: TRBV11-2
j_call: TRBJ2-2
cdr3_aa: CASSLRLGTANTGELFF
cdr3_nt: TGTGCCAGCAGCTTAAGGCTTGGGACAGCCAACACCGGGGAGCTGTTTTTT

d_call: TRBD2
clone_size: many
v_call: TRBV6-5
j_call: TRBJ2-3
cdr3_aa: CASGGGSDADTQYF
cdr3_nt: TGTGCCAGCGGGGGGGGGAGTGACGCAGATACGCAGTATTTT

d_call: TRBD1
clone_size: many
v_call: TRBV11-2
j_call: TRBJ2-2
cdr3_aa: CASSFTWDRGGTGELFF
cdr3_nt: TGTGCCAGCAGCTTTACCTGGGACAGGGGAGGCACCGGGGAGCTGTTTTTT

d_call: .
clone_size: .
v_call: TRBV6-1
j_call: TRBJ1-1
cdr3_aa: CASRSGTNLFVFEAFF
cdr3_nt: TGTGCCAGCAGGAGCGGGACAAACCTCTTCGTCTTCGAAGCTTTCTTT

d_call: .
clone_size: few
v_call: TRBV11-2
j_call: TRBJ2-3
cdr3_aa: CASKTSGADTQYF
cdr3_nt: TGTGCCAGCAAAACCTCCGGGGCTGATACGCAGTATTTT